The T cell receptor (beta chain) described here comes from a study of blood T cell repertoires in COVID-19. Study at large: Material from acute and convalescent COVID-19 was sourced from the United States, Italy and Spain. The cDNA or gDNA used as material had been derived from T cells, B-cell-depleted T cells, or PBMCs.

CDR1 GTSNPN and CDR2 SVGIG come from the germline V gene (reference sequence). Trimming shortened V by 4 bases and J by 9 bases, and 15 bases separated the two germline ends. This CDR3 is built from 12 residues. How the authors handled the data: By means of reference gene primer amplification, nucleated cell counts were estimated. The table came from immunoSEQ multiplex PCR; TCRdb's copy has only in-frame clones and leaves some out. V, J and clone size derive from that table, while D and trimming were established from the DNA sequence. Of 350,000 to 550,000 clones listed, 80% to 90% are singletons. The sequencing sample was made of peripheral blood. The chain links TRBV30 to TRBJ1-2; D remains unclear. This sequence was found in a young woman with acute or convalescent COVID-19. The CDR3 region has the DNA TGTGCCTGGACTGTGGAGCGCTTTAGCTACACCTTC. As protein: CAWTVERFSYTF. Drawing the rest from reference TRBV30 and TRBJ1-2, the complete variable domain is SQTIHQWPATLVQPVGSPLSLECTVEGTSNPNLYWYRQAAGRGLQLLFYSVGIGQISSEVPQNLSASRPQDRQFILSSKKLLLSDSGFYLCAWTVERFSYTFGSGTRLTVV.